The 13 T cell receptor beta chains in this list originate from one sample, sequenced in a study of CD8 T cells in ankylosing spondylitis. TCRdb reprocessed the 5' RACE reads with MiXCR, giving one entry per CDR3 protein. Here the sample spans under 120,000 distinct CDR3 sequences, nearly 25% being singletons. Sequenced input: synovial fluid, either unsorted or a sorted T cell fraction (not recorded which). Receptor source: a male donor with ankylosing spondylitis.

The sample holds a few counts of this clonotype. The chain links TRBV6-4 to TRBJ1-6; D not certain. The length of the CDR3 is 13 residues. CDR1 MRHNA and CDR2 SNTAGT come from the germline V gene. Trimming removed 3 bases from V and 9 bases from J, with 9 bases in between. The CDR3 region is CASSEVVASPLHF. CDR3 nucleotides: TGTGCCAGCAGTGAGGTCGTGGCTTCACCCCTCCACTTT.

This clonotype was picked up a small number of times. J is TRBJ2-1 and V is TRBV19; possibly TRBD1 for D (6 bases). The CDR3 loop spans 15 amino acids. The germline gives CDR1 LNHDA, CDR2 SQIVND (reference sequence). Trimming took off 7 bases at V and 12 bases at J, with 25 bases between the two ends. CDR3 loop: CASKKGDSVPVGQFF. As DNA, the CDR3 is TGTGCCAGTAAAAAGGGGGATAGCGTCCCGGTAGGGCAGTTCTTC.

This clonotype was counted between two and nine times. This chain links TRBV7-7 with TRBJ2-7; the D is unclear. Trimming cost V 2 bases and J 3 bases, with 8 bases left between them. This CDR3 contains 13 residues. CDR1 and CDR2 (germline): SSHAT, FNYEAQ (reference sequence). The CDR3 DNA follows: TGTGCCAGCAGCTTACAGACGGACTACGAGCAGTACTTC. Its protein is CASSLQTDYEQYF. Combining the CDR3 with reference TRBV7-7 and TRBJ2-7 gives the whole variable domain GAGVSQSPRYKVTKRGQDVTLRCDPISSHATLYWYQQALGQGPEFLTYFNYEAQPDKSGLPSDRFSAERPEGSISTLTIQRTEQRDSAMYRCASSLQTDYEQYFGPGTRLTVT.

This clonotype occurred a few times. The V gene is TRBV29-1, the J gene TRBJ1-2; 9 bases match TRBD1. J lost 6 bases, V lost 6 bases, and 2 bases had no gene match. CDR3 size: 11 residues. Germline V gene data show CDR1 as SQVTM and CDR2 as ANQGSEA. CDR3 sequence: CSVDRGDGYTF. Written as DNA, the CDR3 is TGCAGCGTCGACAGGGGGGATGGCTACACCTTC. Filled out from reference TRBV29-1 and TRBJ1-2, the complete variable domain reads SAVISQKPSRDICQRGTSLTIQCQVDSQVTMMFWYRQQPGQSLTLIATANQGSEATYESGFVIDKFPISRPNLTFSTLTVSNMSPEDSSIYLCSVDRGDGYTFGSGTRLTVV.

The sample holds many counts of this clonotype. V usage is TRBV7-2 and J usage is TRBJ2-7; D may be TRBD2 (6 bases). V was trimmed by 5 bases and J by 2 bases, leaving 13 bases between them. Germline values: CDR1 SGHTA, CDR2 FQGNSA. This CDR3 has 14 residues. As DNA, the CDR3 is TGTGCCAGCAGCCCCGAGGCGGGACCCTACGAGCAGTACTTC. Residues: CASSPEAGPYEQYF.

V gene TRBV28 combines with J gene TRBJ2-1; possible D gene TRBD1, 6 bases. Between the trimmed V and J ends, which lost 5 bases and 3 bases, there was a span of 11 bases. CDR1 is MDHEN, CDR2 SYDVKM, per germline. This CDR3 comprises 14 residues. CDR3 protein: CASSRTDYYNEQFF. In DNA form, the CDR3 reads TGTGCCAGCAGTCGGACAGATTACTACAATGAGCAGTTCTTC.

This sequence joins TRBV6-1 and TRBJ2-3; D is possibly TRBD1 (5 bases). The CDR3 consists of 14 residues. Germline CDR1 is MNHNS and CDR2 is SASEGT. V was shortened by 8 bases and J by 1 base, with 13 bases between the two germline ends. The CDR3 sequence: CASLTDRGTDTQYF. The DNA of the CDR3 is TGTGCCAGCTTGACAGATCGTGGCACAGATACGCAGTATTTT.

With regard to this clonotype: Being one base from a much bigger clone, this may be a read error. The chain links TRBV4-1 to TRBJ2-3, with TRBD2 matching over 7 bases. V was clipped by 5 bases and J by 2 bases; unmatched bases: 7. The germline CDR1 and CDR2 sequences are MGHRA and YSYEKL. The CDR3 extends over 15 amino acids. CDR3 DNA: TGCGCCAGCAGCTGCGGAGCGGGATCCACAGATACGCAGTATTTT. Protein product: CASSCGAGSTDTQYF.

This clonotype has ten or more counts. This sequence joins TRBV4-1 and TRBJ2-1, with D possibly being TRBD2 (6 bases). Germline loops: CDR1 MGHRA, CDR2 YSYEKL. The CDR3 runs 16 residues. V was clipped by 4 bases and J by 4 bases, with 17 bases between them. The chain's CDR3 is CASSRRGGASYNEQFF. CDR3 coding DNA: TGCGCCAGCAGCCGAAGAGGAGGGGCGTCGTACAATGAGCAGTTCTTC.

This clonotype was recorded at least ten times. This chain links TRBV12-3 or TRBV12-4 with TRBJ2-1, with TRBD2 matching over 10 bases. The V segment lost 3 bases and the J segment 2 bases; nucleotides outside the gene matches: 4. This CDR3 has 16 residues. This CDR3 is CASSLMGTSAYNEQFF. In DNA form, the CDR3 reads TGTGCCAGCAGTTTGATGGGGACTAGCGCCTACAATGAGCAGTTCTTC.

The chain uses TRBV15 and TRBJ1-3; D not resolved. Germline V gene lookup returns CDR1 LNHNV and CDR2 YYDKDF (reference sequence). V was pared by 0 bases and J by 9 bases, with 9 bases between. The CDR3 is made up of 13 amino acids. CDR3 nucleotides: TGTGCCACCAGCAGAGATCGGGAAACCACCATATATTTT. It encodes CATSRDRETTIYF.

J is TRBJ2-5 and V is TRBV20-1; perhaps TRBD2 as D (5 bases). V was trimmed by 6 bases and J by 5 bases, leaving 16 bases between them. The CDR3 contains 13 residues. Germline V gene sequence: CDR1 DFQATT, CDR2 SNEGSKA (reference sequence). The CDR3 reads CSAPLTSLETQYF. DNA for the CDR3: TGCAGTGCCCCCCTCACTAGTCTCGAGACCCAGTACTTC.

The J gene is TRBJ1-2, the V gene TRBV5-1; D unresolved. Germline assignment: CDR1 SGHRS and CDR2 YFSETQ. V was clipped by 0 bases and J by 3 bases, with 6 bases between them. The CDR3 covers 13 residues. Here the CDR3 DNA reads TGCGCCAGCAGCTTGGCCGGGTACTATGGCTACACCTTC. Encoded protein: CASSLAGYYGYTF.